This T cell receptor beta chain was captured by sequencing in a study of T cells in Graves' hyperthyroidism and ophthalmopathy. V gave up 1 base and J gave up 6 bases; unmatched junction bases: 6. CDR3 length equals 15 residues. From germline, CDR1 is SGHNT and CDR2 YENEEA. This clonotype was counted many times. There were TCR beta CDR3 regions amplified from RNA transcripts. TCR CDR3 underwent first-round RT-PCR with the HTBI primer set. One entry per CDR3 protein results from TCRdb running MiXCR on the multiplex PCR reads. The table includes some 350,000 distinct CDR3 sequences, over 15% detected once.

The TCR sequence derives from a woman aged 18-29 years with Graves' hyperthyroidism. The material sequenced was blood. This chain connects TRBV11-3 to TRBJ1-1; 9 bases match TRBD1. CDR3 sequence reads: CASSLGGGQGAEAFF. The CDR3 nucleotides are TGTGCCAGCAGCTTAGGAGGGGGACAGGGTGCTGAAGCTTTCTTT.